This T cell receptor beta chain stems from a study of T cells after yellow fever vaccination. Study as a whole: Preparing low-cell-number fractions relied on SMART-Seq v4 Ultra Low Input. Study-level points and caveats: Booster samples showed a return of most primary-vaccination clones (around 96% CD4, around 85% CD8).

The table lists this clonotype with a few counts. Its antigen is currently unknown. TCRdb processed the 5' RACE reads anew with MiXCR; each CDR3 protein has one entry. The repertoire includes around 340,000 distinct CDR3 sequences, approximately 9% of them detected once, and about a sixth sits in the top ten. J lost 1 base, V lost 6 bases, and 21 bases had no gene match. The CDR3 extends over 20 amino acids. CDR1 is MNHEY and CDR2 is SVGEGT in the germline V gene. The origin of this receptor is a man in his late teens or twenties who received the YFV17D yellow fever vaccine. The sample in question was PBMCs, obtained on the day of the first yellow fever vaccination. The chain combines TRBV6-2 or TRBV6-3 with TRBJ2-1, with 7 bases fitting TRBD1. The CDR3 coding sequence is TGTGCCAGCAGCATGAGCCTCGACAGGGACGAGAATGGGTCCTACAATGAGCAGTTCTTC. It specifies CASSMSLDRDENGSYNEQFF.